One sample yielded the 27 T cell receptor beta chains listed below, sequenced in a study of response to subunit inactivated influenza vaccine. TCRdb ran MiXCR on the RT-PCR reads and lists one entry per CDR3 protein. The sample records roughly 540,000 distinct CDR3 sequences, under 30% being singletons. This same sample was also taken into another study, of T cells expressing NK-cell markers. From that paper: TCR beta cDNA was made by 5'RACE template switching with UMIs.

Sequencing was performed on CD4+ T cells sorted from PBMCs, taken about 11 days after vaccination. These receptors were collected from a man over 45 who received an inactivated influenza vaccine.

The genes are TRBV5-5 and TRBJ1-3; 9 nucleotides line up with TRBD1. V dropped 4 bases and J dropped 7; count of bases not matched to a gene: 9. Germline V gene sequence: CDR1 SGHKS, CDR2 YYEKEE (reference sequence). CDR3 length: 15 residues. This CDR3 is CASSHVPGQGNTIYF. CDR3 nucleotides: TGTGCCAGCAGCCACGTTCCGGGACAGGGTAACACCATATATTTT.

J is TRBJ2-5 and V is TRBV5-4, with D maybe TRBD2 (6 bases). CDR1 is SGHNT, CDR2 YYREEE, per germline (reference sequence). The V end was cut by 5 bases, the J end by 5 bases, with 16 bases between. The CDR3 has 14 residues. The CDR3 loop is CASSEGEVRETQYF. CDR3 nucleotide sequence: TGTGCCAGCAGTGAAGGGGAGGTACGGGAGACCCAGTACTTC.

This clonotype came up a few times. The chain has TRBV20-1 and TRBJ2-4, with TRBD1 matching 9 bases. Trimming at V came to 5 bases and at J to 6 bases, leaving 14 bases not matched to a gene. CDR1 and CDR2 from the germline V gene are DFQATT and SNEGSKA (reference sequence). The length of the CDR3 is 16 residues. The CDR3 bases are TGCAGTGCTTTTTGGGGACAAGGGGGACAGGGAAACATTCAGTACTTC. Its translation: CSAFWGQGGQGNIQYF.

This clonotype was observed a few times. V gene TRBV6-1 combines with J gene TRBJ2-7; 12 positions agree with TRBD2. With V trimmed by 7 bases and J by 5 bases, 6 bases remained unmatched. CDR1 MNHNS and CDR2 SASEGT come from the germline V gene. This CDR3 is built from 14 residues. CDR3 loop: CASMGTSGFNEQYF. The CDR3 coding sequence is TGTGCCAGCATGGGGACTAGCGGGTTCAACGAGCAGTACTTC.

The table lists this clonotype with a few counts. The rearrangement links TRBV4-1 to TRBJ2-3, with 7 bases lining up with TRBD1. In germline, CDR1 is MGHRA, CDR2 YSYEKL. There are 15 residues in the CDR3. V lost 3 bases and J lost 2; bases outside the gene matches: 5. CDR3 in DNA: TGCGCCAGCAGCCAGCAGACAGGGAACACAGATACGCAGTATTTT. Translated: CASSQQTGNTDTQYF.

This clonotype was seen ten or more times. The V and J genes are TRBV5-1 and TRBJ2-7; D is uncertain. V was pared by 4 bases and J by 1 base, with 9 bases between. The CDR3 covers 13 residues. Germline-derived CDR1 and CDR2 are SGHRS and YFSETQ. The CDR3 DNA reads TGCGCCAGCAGCGACCCGCCTTCCTACGAGCAGTACTTC. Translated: CASSDPPSYEQYF.

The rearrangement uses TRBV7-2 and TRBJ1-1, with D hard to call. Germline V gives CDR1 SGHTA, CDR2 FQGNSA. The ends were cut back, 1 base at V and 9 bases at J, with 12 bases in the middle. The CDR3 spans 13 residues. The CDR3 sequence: CASSLEAGRQAFF. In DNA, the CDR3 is TGTGCCAGCAGCTTAGAGGCAGGACGCCAAGCTTTCTTT.

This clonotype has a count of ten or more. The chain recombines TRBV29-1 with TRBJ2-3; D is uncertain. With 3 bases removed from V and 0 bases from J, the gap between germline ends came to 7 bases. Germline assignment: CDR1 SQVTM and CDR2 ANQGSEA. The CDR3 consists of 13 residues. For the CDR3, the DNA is TGCAGCGTTGAGACCGACAGCACAGATACGCAGTATTTT. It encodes CSVETDSTDTQYF.

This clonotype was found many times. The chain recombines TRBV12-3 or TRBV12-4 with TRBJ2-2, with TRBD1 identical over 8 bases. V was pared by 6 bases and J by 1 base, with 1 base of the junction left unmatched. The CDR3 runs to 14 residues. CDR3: CASRGTGNTGELFF. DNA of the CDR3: TGTGCCAGCAGGGGGACAGGGAACACCGGGGAGCTGTTTTTT.

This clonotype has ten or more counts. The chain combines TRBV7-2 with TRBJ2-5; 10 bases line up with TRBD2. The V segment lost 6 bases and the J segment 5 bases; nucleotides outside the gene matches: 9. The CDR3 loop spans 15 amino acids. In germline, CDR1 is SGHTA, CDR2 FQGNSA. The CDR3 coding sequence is TGTGCCAGCAGTACATCTAGCGGGAGTCGGGAGACCCAGTACTTC. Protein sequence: CASSTSSGSRETQYF.

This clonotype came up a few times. The CDR3 region is CASSRTSGTVYEQYF. The CDR3 DNA sequence: TGTGCCAGCAGTAGGACTAGCGGGACGGTCTACGAGCAGTACTTC. The chain recombines TRBV7-9 with TRBJ2-7; 12 bases line up with TRBD2. The germline gives CDR1 SEHNR, CDR2 FQNEAQ (reference sequence). The CDR3 loop spans 15 amino acids. Trimming removed 6 bases from V and 3 bases from J; junction bases left unmatched: 6.

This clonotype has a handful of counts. The CDR3 sequence is CASSLMGPSYEQYF. The DNA of the CDR3 is TGTGCCAGCAGTTTAATGGGACCCTCCTACGAGCAGTACTTC. The chain uses TRBV12-3 or TRBV12-4 and TRBJ2-7; D possibly matches TRBD1 or TRBD2 (5 bases each). This CDR3 contains 14 residues. V lost 2 bases and J 0 bases, leaving 8 bases between the germline ends.

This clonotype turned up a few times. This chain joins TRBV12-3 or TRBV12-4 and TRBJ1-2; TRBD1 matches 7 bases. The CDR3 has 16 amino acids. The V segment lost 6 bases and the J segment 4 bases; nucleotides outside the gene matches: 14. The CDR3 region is CASSRGQSSVGYGYTF. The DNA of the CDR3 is TGTGCCAGCAGCCGGGGACAGTCCTCTGTCGGCTATGGCTACACCTTC.

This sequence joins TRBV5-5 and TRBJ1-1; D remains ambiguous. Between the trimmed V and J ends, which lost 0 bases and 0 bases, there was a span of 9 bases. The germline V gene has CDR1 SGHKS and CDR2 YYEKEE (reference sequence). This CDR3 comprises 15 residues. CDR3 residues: CASSLADSLNTEAFF. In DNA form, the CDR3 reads TGTGCCAGCAGCTTGGCCGACTCGCTGAACACTGAAGCTTTCTTT.

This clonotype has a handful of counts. The DNA of the CDR3 is TGTGCCAGCAGCTTAGAGATGGGCGGTGAAGCTTTCTTT. This encodes CASSLEMGGEAFF. V is TRBV7-9 and J is TRBJ1-1; no clear D gene. Germline CDR1 SEHNR, CDR2 FQNEAQ (reference sequence). V was clipped by 1 base and J by 7 bases, with 10 bases between them. The CDR3 consists of 13 residues.

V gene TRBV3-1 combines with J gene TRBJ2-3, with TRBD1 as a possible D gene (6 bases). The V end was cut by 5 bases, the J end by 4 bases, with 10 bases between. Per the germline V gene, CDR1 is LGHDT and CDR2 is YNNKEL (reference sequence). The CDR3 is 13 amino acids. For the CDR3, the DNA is TGTGCCAGCAGCGTGACAGGTTCAGATACGCAGTATTTT. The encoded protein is CASSVTGSDTQYF.

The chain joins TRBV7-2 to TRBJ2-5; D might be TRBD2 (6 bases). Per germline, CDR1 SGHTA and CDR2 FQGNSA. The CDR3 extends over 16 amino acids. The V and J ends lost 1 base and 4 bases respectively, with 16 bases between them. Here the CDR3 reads CASSLGRRLGGETQYF. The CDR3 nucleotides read TGTGCCAGCAGCTTAGGTCGGCGGTTGGGGGGAGAGACCCAGTACTTC.

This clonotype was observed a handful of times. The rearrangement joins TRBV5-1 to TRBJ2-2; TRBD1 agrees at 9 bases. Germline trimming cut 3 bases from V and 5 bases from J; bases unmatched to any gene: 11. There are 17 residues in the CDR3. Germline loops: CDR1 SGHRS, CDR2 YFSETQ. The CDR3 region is CASSWAGGQGSTGELFF. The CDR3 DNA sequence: TGCGCCAGCAGCTGGGCCGGAGGACAGGGGTCAACCGGGGAGCTGTTTTTT.

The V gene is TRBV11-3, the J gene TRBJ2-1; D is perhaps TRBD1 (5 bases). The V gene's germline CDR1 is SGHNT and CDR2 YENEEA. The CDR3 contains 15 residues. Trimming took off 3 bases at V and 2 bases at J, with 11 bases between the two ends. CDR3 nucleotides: TGTGCCAGCAGCTTGGGCACAGGCCCCTACAATGAGCAGTTCTTC. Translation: CASSLGTGPYNEQFF.

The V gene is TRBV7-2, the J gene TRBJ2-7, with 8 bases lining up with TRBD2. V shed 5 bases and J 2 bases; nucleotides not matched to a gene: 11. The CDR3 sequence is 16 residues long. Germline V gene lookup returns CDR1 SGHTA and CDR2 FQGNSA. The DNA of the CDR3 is TGTGCCAGCAGCCCCCTTTCTAGCGGGTCAGCCTACGAGCAGTACTTC. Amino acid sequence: CASSPLSSGSAYEQYF.

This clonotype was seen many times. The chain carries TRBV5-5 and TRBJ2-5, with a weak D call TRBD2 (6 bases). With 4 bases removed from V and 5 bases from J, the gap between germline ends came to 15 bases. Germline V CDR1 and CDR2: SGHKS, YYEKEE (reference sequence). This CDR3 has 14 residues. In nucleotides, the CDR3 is TGTGCCAGCAGCCTGACCCCAGGGAGGGAGACCCAGTACTTC. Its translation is CASSLTPGRETQYF.

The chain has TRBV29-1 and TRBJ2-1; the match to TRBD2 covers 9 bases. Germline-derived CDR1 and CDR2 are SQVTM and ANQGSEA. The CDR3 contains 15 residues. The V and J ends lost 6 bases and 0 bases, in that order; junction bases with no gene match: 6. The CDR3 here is CSVSGRLSSYNEQFF. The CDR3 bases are TGCAGCGTGAGCGGGAGGCTGAGCTCCTACAATGAGCAGTTCTTC.

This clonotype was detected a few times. CDR3 sequence reads: CSPFSQGARDTIYF. DNA of the CDR3: TGCAGCCCCTTTTCTCAGGGAGCCCGGGACACCATATATTTT. The V call is TRBV29-1, the J call TRBJ1-3; D perhaps matches TRBD1 (5 bases). The CDR3 runs to 14 residues. Germline V gives CDR1 SQVTM, CDR2 ANQGSEA. V dropped 8 bases and J dropped 8 bases, with 22 bases sitting between them.

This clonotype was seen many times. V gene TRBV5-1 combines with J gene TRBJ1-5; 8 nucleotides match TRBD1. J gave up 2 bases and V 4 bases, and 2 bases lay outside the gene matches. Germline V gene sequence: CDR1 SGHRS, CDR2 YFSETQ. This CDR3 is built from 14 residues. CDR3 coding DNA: TGCGCCAGCAGCGTGACAGGGGGCAATCAGCCCCAGCATTTT. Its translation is CASSVTGGNQPQHF.

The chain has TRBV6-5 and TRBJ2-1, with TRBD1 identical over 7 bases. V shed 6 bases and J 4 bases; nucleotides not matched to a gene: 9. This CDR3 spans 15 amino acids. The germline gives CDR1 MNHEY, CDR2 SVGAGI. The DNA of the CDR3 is TGTGCCAGCAGACTCGACAGGGTAACTTACAATGAGCAGTTCTTC. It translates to CASRLDRVTYNEQFF.

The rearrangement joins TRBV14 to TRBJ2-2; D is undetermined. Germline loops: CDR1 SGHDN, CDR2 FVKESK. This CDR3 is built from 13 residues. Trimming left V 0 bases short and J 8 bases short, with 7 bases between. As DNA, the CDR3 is TGTGCCAGCAGCCAAGATACAGCGGGGGAGCTGTTTTTT. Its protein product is CASSQDTAGELFF.

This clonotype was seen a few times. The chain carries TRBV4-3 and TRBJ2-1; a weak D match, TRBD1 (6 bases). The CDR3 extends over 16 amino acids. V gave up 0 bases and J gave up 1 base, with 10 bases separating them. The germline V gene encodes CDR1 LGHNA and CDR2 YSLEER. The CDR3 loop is CASSQDSQGSYNEQFF. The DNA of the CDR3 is TGCGCCAGCAGCCAAGACAGCCAGGGGTCCTACAATGAGCAGTTCTTC.